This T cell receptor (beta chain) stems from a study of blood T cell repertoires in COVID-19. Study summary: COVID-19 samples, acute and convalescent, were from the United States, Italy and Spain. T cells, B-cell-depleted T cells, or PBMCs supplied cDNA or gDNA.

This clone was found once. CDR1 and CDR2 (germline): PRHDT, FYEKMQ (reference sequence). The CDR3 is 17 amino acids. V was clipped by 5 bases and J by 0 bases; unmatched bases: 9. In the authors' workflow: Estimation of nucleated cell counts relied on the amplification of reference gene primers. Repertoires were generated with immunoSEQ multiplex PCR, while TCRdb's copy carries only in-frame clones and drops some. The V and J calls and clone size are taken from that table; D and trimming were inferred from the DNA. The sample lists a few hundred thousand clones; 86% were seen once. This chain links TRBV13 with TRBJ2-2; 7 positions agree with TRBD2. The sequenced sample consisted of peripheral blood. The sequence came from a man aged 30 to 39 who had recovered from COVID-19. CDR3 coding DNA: TGTGCCAGCAGCCAAAGCGGTCTAGCGGCGAACACCGGGGAGCTGTTTTTT. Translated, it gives CASSQSGLAANTGELFF.